The 6 T cell receptor beta chains below all came from one sample that was sequenced in a study of blood T cell repertoires in COVID-19. Produced via immunoSEQ multiplex PCR; TCRdb's table is partial and in-frame only. Of some 71,000 clones in the sample, roughly 82% were seen once. Sequencing was carried out using peripheral blood. These receptors all come from a woman between 50 and 59 years old with acute or convalescent COVID-19.

The rearrangement uses TRBV3-1 (or the pseudogene TRBV3-2) and TRBJ2-3; the match to TRBD2 covers 7 bases. This CDR3 spans 18 amino acids. V lost 2 bases to trimming and J lost 5 bases; unmatched junction nucleotides: 16. The germline CDR1 and CDR2 sequences are LGHDT and YNNKEL (reference sequence). CDR3 sequence (DNA): TGTGCCAGCAGCCAATTCGCAGGGATGGAGCGGGGAATAGATACGCAGTATTTT. Its translation is CASSQFAGMERGIDTQYF.

A single count supports this clone. This rearrangement joins TRBV12-3 or TRBV12-4 to TRBJ1-5; the D is unclear. CDR3 length: 13 residues. The V end lost 5 bases, the J end lost 0 bases, and 5 bases lay between the germline ends. This chain's CDR3 is CASSPYSNQPQHF. CDR3 in DNA: TGTGCCAGCAGTCCGTATAGCAATCAGCCCCAGCATTTT.

This clone appeared a few times. The chain combines TRBV4-2 with TRBJ1-1, with a possible D match to TRBD1 (5 bases). There are 16 residues in the CDR3. Deletions cut 6 bases from V and 5 bases from J, with 22 bases between. Germline-derived CDR1 and CDR2 are LGHNA and YNFKEQ. This chain's CDR3 is CASSYPSDGGRTEAFF. As DNA, the CDR3 is TGTGCCAGCAGTTACCCAAGTGACGGGGGGAGGACTGAAGCTTTCTTT.

This chain's CDR3 is CASIRGNEQFF. CDR3 bases: TGTGCCAGCATCAGGGGCAATGAGCAGTTCTTC. This rearrangement joins TRBV28 to TRBJ2-1, with TRBD1 as a possible D gene (6 bases). V lost 7 bases and J 6 bases, leaving 7 bases between the germline ends. The CDR3 sequence is 11 residues long. CDR1 and CDR2 (germline): MDHEN, SYDVKM.

This clone was found once. This chain connects TRBV4-1 to TRBJ2-1, with 10 bases that match TRBD2. V lost 1 base and J lost 4; bases outside the gene matches: 7. From germline, CDR1 is MGHRA and CDR2 YSYEKL. There are 17 residues in the CDR3. CDR3: CASSQGLLAGVYNEQFF. CDR3 DNA: TGCGCCAGCAGCCAAGGGCTTCTAGCGGGAGTTTACAATGAGCAGTTCTTC.

The chain couples TRBV27 to TRBJ2-7; D may be TRBD2 (7 bases). Germline-derived CDR1 and CDR2 are MNHEY and SMNVEV (reference sequence). CDR3 length equals 14 residues. The V gene lost 5 bases and the J gene lost 3 bases, with 14 bases spanning the gap. CDR3 in DNA: TGTGCCAGCAGTACAGGGACTAAAGGCTACGAGCAGTACTTC. Residues: CASSTGTKGYEQYF.